The 12 T cell receptor beta chains below were found in one sample sequenced in a study of blood T cells in healthy people across ages. A second PCR of 7 to 11 cycles used a sample-barcoded 5' primer and a J-beta primer mix. In TCRdb, the 5' RACE reads were re-called with MiXCR into one record per CDR3 protein. The sample shows approximately 1,700,000 distinct CDR3 sequences, approximately 40% of them seen only once. The sequencing sample was made of blood. The receptors were sampled from a human donor in good health.

This clonotype showed up just a few times. The rearrangement links TRBV29-1 to TRBJ2-6; maybe TRBD2 (6 bases). Germline-derived CDR1 and CDR2 are SQVTM and ANQGSEA. CDR3 length: 18 residues. V was pared by 2 bases and J by 0 bases, with 17 bases between. CDR3 amino acids: CSVEKRGTDLSGANVLTF. The CDR3 nucleotides read TGCAGCGTTGAAAAACGCGGGACGGACCTCTCTGGGGCCAACGTCCTGACTTTC.

This chain joins TRBV20-1 and TRBJ2-1; TRBD1 or TRBD2 may be the D gene (5 bases each). The better agreement between TRBJ2-7 and the DNA end casts doubt on the J call. The CDR3 is 14 amino acids. The germline gives CDR1 DFQATT, CDR2 SNEGSKA (reference sequence). CDR3 in amino acids: CRIPGPSSYNEQYF. The CDR3, as DNA: TGCAGGATTCCAGGGCCTAGCTCCTACAATGAGCAGTACTTC.

The table lists this clonotype with a few counts. The rearrangement uses TRBV12-3 or TRBV12-4 and TRBJ2-1; D remains ambiguous. The CDR3 totals 16 residues. With 5 bases removed from V and 1 base from J, the gap between germline ends came to 15 bases. The CDR3 DNA reads as TGTGCCAGCAGTGCCCCCTCCTTGAGGTCCTACAATGAGCAGTTCTTC. This gives the protein CASSAPSLRSYNEQFF.

This clonotype was seen more than once but under ten times. V gene TRBV2 combines with J gene TRBJ1-5; D uncertain. The V end lost 6 bases, the J end lost 5 bases, and 11 bases lay between the germline ends. The germline V gene has CDR1 SNHLY and CDR2 FYNNEI. The CDR3 is made up of 13 amino acids. CDR3: CASSANTDQPQHF. The CDR3 DNA is TGTGCCAGCAGCGCTAACACGGATCAGCCCCAGCATTTT.

There are a few counts of this clonotype. The rearrangement uses TRBV20-1 and TRBJ2-4; 8 nucleotides line up with TRBD1. The DNA end is a closer match to TRBJ2-7, so the J assignment may be wrong. The CDR3 extends over 13 amino acids. Germline-derived CDR1 and CDR2 are DFQATT and SNEGSKA (reference sequence). The CDR3 nucleotides read TGCAGTGCTAGTCCGGACAGGGTTTACGAGCAGTACTTC. Amino acids: CSASPDRVYEQYF.

The chain couples TRBV7-9 to TRBJ1-1; maybe TRBD1 (6 bases). There are 19 residues in the CDR3. The V end lost 6 bases, the J end lost 1 base, and 27 bases lay between the germline ends. Germline-derived CDR1 and CDR2 are SEHNR and FQNEAQ (reference sequence). CDR3 sequence: CASRRSRPGEGGPNTEAFF. The CDR3 DNA sequence: TGTGCCAGCAGGAGGAGCCGTCCCGGGGAGGGGGGACCGAACACTGAAGCTTTCTTT.

V usage is TRBV11-1 and J usage is TRBJ2-5; no firm D call. Germline-derived CDR1 and CDR2 are SGHAT and FQDESV (reference sequence). V gave up 3 bases and J gave up 0 bases, with 11 bases separating them. CDR3 length: 15 amino acids. The CDR3 DNA sequence: TGTGCCAGCAGCTTTCGCTTGGGGTACCAAGAGACCCAGTACTTC. It yields the protein CASSFRLGYQETQYF.

This clonotype was seen a few times. This rearrangement joins TRBV7-9 to TRBJ1-2; maybe TRBD1 (6 bases). The CDR3 loop spans 14 amino acids. Germline V gene lookup returns CDR1 SEHNR and CDR2 FQNEAQ (reference sequence). With 5 bases removed from V and 4 bases from J, the gap between germline ends came to 14 bases. The DNA of the CDR3 is TGTGCCAGCAGCCGTAGACAGGACCTCTATGGCTACACCTTC. It codes for CASSRRQDLYGYTF.

This clonotype was seen ten or more times. The V and J genes are TRBV28 and TRBJ2-5; TRBD1 agrees at 9 bases. CDR1 and CDR2 (germline): MDHEN, SYDVKM. V lost 3 bases and J lost 5; bases outside the gene matches: 4. This CDR3 has 14 residues. The CDR3: CASSFGGQGETQYF. In DNA form, the CDR3 reads TGTGCCAGCAGTTTCGGGGGACAGGGCGAGACCCAGTACTTC.

This clonotype was recorded a few times. The chain employs TRBV3-1 and TRBJ1-2, with unresolved D. The length of the CDR3 is 16 residues. V was clipped by 1 base and J by 5 bases, with 17 bases between them. Germline values: CDR1 LGHDT, CDR2 YNNKEL (reference sequence). Here the CDR3 DNA reads TGTGCCAGCAGCCAAGCAAATGTGAACGAAAAATATGGCTACACCTTC. Translated, it gives CASSQANVNEKYGYTF.

This clonotype was detected only a few times. The CDR3: CSASGVEQHYEQYF. Written as DNA, the CDR3 is TGCAGTGCTAGCGGAGTGGAACAGCACTACGAGCAGTACTTC. The chain links TRBV20-1 to TRBJ2-7; D is uncertain. The length of the CDR3 is 14 residues. The V and J ends lost 3 bases and 3 bases respectively, with 15 bases between them. The germline V gene has CDR1 DFQATT and CDR2 SNEGSKA (reference sequence).

This clonotype was observed a handful of times. V gene TRBV11-2 combines with J gene TRBJ2-1; the D call may be TRBD1 or TRBD2 (6 bases each). Germline V CDR1 and CDR2: SGHAT, FQNNGV. This CDR3 region has 17 residues. Trimming took off 2 bases at V and 0 bases at J, with 14 bases between the two ends. CDR3 DNA sequence: TGTGCCAGCAGCTTATTGCGGGACACGATCTCCTACAATGAGCAGTTCTTC. Amino acids: CASSLLRDTISYNEQFF. Combining the CDR3 with reference TRBV11-2 and TRBJ2-1 gives the whole variable domain EAGVAQSPRYKIIEKRQSVAFWCNPISGHATLYWYQQILGQGPKLLIQFQNNGVVDDSQLPKDRFSAERLKGVDSTLKIQPAKLEDSAVYLCASSLLRDTISYNEQFFGPGTRLTVL.